This TCR beta chain was profiled in a study of T-cell reconstitution after alpha-beta-depleted transplantation in children. Whole-study results and caveats: The origin of high day-60 TCRbeta diversity in some patients lay in surviving recipient T cells and thymic progenitors. A year had passed since transplant, and T-cell counts and diversity by then came mostly from newly produced T cells. Expanded graft clones numbering several hundred reportedly gave rise to alpha-beta T cells about two months after transplant.

With respect to this clonotype: Its target is not known.

TCRbeta library construction was performed incorporating unique molecular identifiers. One entry per CDR3 protein, called by TCRdb with MiXCR from the PCR reads. The data show 700,000 to 850,000 distinct CDR3 sequences, with around 17% seen just once and about 5% held by the top ten. This CDR3 has 15 residues. With 3 bases clipped from V and 2 bases from J, the junction kept 5 bases outside the gene matches. The germline gives CDR1 LNHNV, CDR2 YYDKDF (reference sequence). The chain combines TRBV15 with TRBJ2-7; 9 nucleotides align to TRBD2. The sample here was PBMCs, mostly from graft donor cells, taken 360 days after TCRalphabeta/CD19-depleted stem cell transplant. The source is a male patient younger than 18 who had a stem cell transplant for acute lymphoblastic leukemia, so the T cells may come from the graft donor. CDR3 protein: CATSSHSGSPYEQYF. Written as DNA, the CDR3 is TGTGCCACCAGCAGCCATAGCGGGAGCCCCTACGAGCAGTACTTC.